A single sample gave rise to the 8 T cell receptor beta chains below, sequenced in a study of blood T cell repertoires in COVID-19. Repertoires were generated with immunoSEQ multiplex PCR, while TCRdb's copy carries only in-frame clones and drops some. This repertoire shows about 200,000 clones, about 85% found once; its top ten account for around 8%. The sample comprised peripheral blood. These receptors were collected from a woman aged 80 or over with acute or convalescent COVID-19.

The CDR3, as DNA: TGTGCCAGCAGCCCGGGACAGGGGGCTCCCCAGCATTTT. Translation gives CASSPGQGAPQHF. The V call is TRBV11-2, the J call TRBJ1-5; 12 bases line up with TRBD1. Unmatched junction bases numbered 3, after V lost 5 bases and J lost 10 bases. The CDR3 contains 13 residues. CDR1 is SGHAT, CDR2 FQNNGV, per germline.

The CDR3 sequence: CASSLVREGDTQYF. As DNA, the CDR3 is TGCGCCAGCAGCTTGGTGCGGGAAGGAGATACGCAGTATTTT. The chain is built from TRBV5-1 and TRBJ2-3, with D perhaps matching TRBD2 (6 bases). Trimming pared 0 bases from V and 5 bases from J, leaving 10 bases between. CDR3 length: 14 residues. Germline CDR1 and CDR2: SGHRS and YFSETQ.

V and J are TRBV12-3 or TRBV12-4 and TRBJ1-2, with 7 nucleotides matching TRBD1. There are 13 residues in the CDR3. The ends lost 2 bases at V and 8 bases at J; junction bases unmatched: 5. Written as DNA, the CDR3 is TGTGCCAGCAGTTTATCCGACAGGGTAGGCTACACCTTC. It is translated as CASSLSDRVGYTF.

The chain couples TRBV5-6 to TRBJ1-2; 8 bases map to TRBD1. CDR3 size: 13 residues. Germline V lookup: CDR1 SGHDT, CDR2 YYEEEE. V lost 5 bases, J lost 8 bases, and 8 bases stayed unmatched. The CDR3 DNA reads as TGTGCCAGCAGGGGACAGGAGGGCTTAGGCTACACCTTC. Amino acid sequence: CASRGQEGLGYTF.

The rearrangement uses TRBV30 and TRBJ1-3, with D tentatively TRBD1 (5 bases). This CDR3 region has 13 residues. Germline CDR1 is GTSNPN and CDR2 is SVGIG (reference sequence). Trimming left V 5 bases short and J 0 bases short, with 8 bases between. The CDR3, as DNA: TGTGCCTGGCGGGACTCCTCTGGAAACACCATATATTTT. Translated, it gives CAWRDSSGNTIYF.

This chain connects TRBV2 to TRBJ2-2, with TRBD1 matching 7 bases. The CDR3 is made up of 15 amino acids. Germline loops: CDR1 SNHLY, CDR2 FYNNEI. V was pared by 6 bases and J by 2 bases, with 6 bases of the junction left unmatched. The chain's CDR3 is CASRSTGANTGELFF. The DNA for the CDR3 is TGTGCCAGCAGAAGCACAGGGGCCAACACCGGGGAGCTGTTTTTT.

With regard to this clone: This CDR3 is also generated by other DNA sequences in the sample. This chain uses TRBV9 with TRBJ2-1, with 10 bases that match TRBD2. Germline assignment: CDR1 SGDLS and CDR2 YYNGEE. The V and J ends lost 4 bases and 0 bases, in that order; junction bases with no gene match: 1. The CDR3 is 15 residues long. CDR3 in amino acids: CASSPSGSSYNEQFF. The DNA for the CDR3 is TGTGCCAGCAGCCCTAGCGGGAGCTCCTACAATGAGCAGTTCTTC.

The rearrangement joins TRBV6-5 to TRBJ2-1; D remains unclear. Trimming cost V 6 bases and J 11 bases, with 20 bases left between them. There are 14 residues in the CDR3. CDR1 and CDR2 (germline): MNHEY, SVGAGI. CDR3 sequence reads: CASSITLQPSKQFF. CDR3 DNA sequence: TGTGCCAGCAGCATAACATTACAGCCTTCCAAGCAGTTCTTC.